This TCR beta chain comes out of a study of cytomegalovirus exposure and HLA in healthy donors. The primer mix had 60 Vbeta and 13 Jbeta primers. The protocol was immunoSEQ multiplex PCR, while the TCRdb copy is restricted to in-frame clones and leaves out a portion. The sample lists about 150,000 clones; over 60% were seen once. CDR1 is LNHDA, CDR2 SQIVND, per germline (reference sequence). The CDR3 runs to 13 residues. J lost 9 bases, V lost 4 bases, and 6 bases had no gene match. The sequencing input was PBMCs. The sequence came from a woman between 25 and 40 years old in good health and CMV-seronegative. This chain joins TRBV19 and TRBJ1-2, with 9 bases matching TRBD1. The CDR3 sequence: CASSKGQGTSYTF. In DNA, the CDR3 is TGTGCCAGTAGTAAGGGACAGGGCACGAGCTACACCTTC. Full variable domain (outside the CDR3, taken from reference TRBV19 and TRBJ1-2): DGGITQSPKYLFRKEGQNVTLSCEQNLNHDAMYWYRQDPGQGLRLIYYSQIVNDFQKGDIAEGYSVSREKKESFPLTVTSAQKNPTAFYLCASSKGQGTSYTFGSGTRLTVV.